This T cell receptor beta chain is drawn from a study of blood T cell repertoires in COVID-19. The wider study: Samples representing acute and convalescent COVID-19 were sourced from the United States, Italy and Spain.

Living in 24 US areas, the participants were between about 18 and 95 years of age. Cohorts were based on clinical histories the participants reported. Per the original data handling: Using reference gene primer amplification, nucleated cell counts were estimated. The data were produced by immunoSEQ multiplex PCR, yet TCRdb's version contains in-frame clones alone and is incomplete. V and J calls and clone size come straight from that table; D and trimming were deduced from the DNA. This sample carries about 400,000 clones, approximately 88% of them seen once, and the ten largest clones take 2% to 2.5%. The sample consisted of PBMCs or T cells enriched from blood (not recorded which). This clonotype was obtained from a woman in her thirties or forties with acute COVID-19.

CDR3 nucleotides: TGTGCCAGCAGCTTATTATTAGCGGGGGGGCAAGAGACCCAGTACTTC. It is translated as CASSLLLAGGQETQYF. The rearrangement links TRBV11-2 to TRBJ2-5; 11 bases agree with TRBD2. The CDR3 is 16 residues long. Germline V lookup: CDR1 SGHAT, CDR2 FQNNGV. J was trimmed by 2 bases and V by 2 bases; bases with no gene match: 4.